The clone carrying this TCR beta chain was detected many times. The data derive from a study of regulatory T cells in long-lasting Graves disease. Noted time point: newly diagnosed GD, antithyroid drugs for less than 3 months. PBMC RNA served as the TCR library source. The V gene lost 2 bases and the J gene lost 7 bases, with 6 bases spanning the gap. The CDR3 is 12 amino acids. Through Arm-PCR of CDR3 regions and iRepertoire HTBI primers, TCR beta libraries were built. MiXCR was run by TCRdb on the multiplex PCR reads, yielding one entry per CDR3 protein. The sample has roughly 360,000 distinct CDR3 sequences; 12% are singletons. These same records also appear under a second study, on T cells in Graves' hyperthyroidism and ophthalmopathy. That work contributes: No progression to ophthalmopathy during 18 months of follow-up defined stable disease. A set of HTBI primers served as the primers for a first-round RT-PCR of the TCR CDR3. A model of 13 V-J pairs discriminated ophthalmopathy from stable hyperthyroidism. With a median lead of roughly 6.2 months before onset, the model predicted ophthalmopathy.

The chain combines TRBV12-3 or TRBV12-4 with TRBJ1-5, with D hard to call. Source: peripheral blood mononuclear cells (PBMCs), taken at new diagnosis, from a patient treated with antithyroid drugs. This sequence was found in a woman younger than 30 with Graves disease. CDR3 region: CASSLRRQPQHF. The CDR3 region has the DNA TGTGCCAGCAGTTTAAGACGCCAGCCCCAGCATTTT.